This TCR beta chain is drawn from a study of response to subunit inactivated influenza vaccine (dated by TCRdb to 2016 to 2019). Some background on the complete study: The study used deep quantitative T cell receptor repertoire profiling to track responses to a trivalent subunit inactivated influenza vaccine. Overall study results and their limits: It was suggested by the authors that each seasonal influenza vaccination may recruit only a limited number of new T cells.

With regard to this clonotype: Its antigen target is currently unknown. Per-base quality was not reported, and no clone a single base away is much larger than it.

The germline V gene (reference sequence) gives CDR1 as SEHNR and CDR2 as FQNEAQ. Deletion took 0 bases off V and 5 bases off J, with a span of 10 bases between the germline ends. The CDR3 starts with the cysteine, ends with the phenylalanine, and has 14 residues. Just CDR3 DNA is preserved here, 42 bases in frame from base 1. The library was produced with RT-PCR. Sequencing instrument: Illumina HiSeq 2500. The raw public reads went through TCRdb reprocessing: fastp at Q25, MiXCR clone calling, in-frame beta chains kept. All rows with the same CDR3 protein become a single entry with the most common DNA and genes. This sample lists fewer than 600,000 distinct CDR3 sequences; approximately 7.8% were detected once. Less than 15% of the sample is in the top ten clones.

The source material was PBMCs from blood, sampled less than 30 months after vaccination. This receptor chain uses TRBV7-9 and TRBJ1-1; no D gene can be assigned with confidence. The receptor comes from a man aged 50-75 years who received an inactivated influenza vaccine. Donor details come from another sample of the same person, matched by shared clones. This receptor carries the CDR3 CASSLAGSKTEAFF. The DNA sequence follows: TGTGCCAGCAGCTTAGCTGGCAGTAAAACTGAAGCTTTCTTT.